A single sample gave rise to the 24 T cell receptor beta chains below, sequenced in a study of T-cell reconstitution after alpha-beta-depleted transplantation in children. Using unique molecular identifiers, the investigators prepared the TCRbeta library. TCRdb reprocessed the PCR reads via MiXCR and lists one record per CDR3 protein. The sample has roughly 350,000 distinct CDR3 sequences; 9% to 12% are singletons. The specimen comprised PBMCs from the stem cell graft donor, sampled from the stem cell graft. The receptors were sampled from a human donor who donated a stem cell graft to a child with acute lymphoblastic leukemia.

This clonotype has only a few counts. J is TRBJ2-6 and V is TRBV10-3; 12 bases fit TRBD1. The CDR3 consists of 18 residues. CDR1 and CDR2 (germline): ENHRY, SYGVKD. V was pared by 6 bases and J by 0 bases, with 6 bases of the junction left unmatched. CDR3 amino acids: CAIRAGTGGSSGANVLTF. As DNA, the CDR3 is TGTGCCATCAGAGCCGGGACAGGGGGCAGCTCTGGGGCCAACGTCCTGACTTTC.

There are a few counts of this clonotype. The chain combines TRBV12-3 or TRBV12-4 with TRBJ1-5, with TRBD1 identical over 8 bases. With V trimmed by 6 bases and J by 3 bases, 4 bases remained unmatched. The length of the CDR3 is 14 residues. DNA for the CDR3: TGTGCCAGCAGCCCGGACAGGGCCAATCAGCCCCAGCATTTT. Translation gives CASSPDRANQPQHF.

This clonotype has just a few counts. The chain is built from TRBV12-3 or TRBV12-4 and TRBJ1-5; D ambiguous. The CDR3 totals 15 residues. V lost 2 bases and J 1 base, leaving 9 bases between the germline ends. The CDR3 loop is CASSLWGMSNQPQHF. The DNA for the CDR3 is TGTGCCAGCAGTTTATGGGGTATGAGCAATCAGCCCCAGCATTTT.

V and J are TRBV10-3 and TRBJ2-7; weak D call: TRBD2 (6 bases). Germline CDR1 is ENHRY and CDR2 is SYGVKD. V was shortened by 4 bases and J by 0 bases, with 10 bases between the two germline ends. The CDR3 runs 14 residues. The CDR3 DNA follows: TGTGCCATCAGTGCGTCGGACTACTCCTACGAGCAGTACTTC. Its translation is CAISASDYSYEQYF.

This clonotype was picked up many times. The chain links TRBV28 to TRBJ2-7; perhaps D is TRBD1 or TRBD2 (5 bases each). The CDR3 is 14 amino acids. The germline CDR1 and CDR2 sequences are MDHEN and SYDVKM. V lost 5 bases, J lost 0 bases, and 11 bases lay in between. The CDR3 loop reads CASSTPGRSYEQYF. In nucleotides, the CDR3 is TGTGCCAGCAGTACTCCGGGACGCTCCTACGAGCAGTACTTC.

This clonotype was counted between two and nine times. This chain joins TRBV9 and TRBJ2-1; D is unclear. Germline V gene sequence: CDR1 SGDLS, CDR2 YYNGEE. V lost 0 bases and J lost 14, with 9 bases in between. The CDR3 spans 11 residues. The CDR3 nucleotides read TGTGCCAGCAGCGTAGCGAGCGTGGAGTTCTTC. Protein product: CASSVASVEFF. Using reference TRBV9 and TRBJ2-1 for the parts outside the CDR3, the full variable domain is DSGVTQTPKHLITATGQRVTLRCSPRSGDLSVYWYQQSLDQGLQFLIQYYNGEERAKGNILERFSAQQFPDLHSELNLSSLELGDSALYFCASSVASVEFFGPGTRLTVL.

The sample holds a few counts of this clonotype. The V and J genes are TRBV9 and TRBJ2-2; 13 bases map to TRBD2. Germline V lookup: CDR1 SGDLS, CDR2 YYNGEE. The CDR3 loop spans 18 amino acids. The V segment lost 5 bases and the J segment 2 bases; nucleotides outside the gene matches: 9. For the CDR3, the DNA is TGTGCCAGCAGTGCCTCGGGACTAGCGGGACTCAACACCGGGGAGCTGTTTTTT. Residues: CASSASGLAGLNTGELFF.

V and J are TRBV5-1 and TRBJ2-1; 8 bases are shared with TRBD2. The germline gives CDR1 SGHRS, CDR2 YFSETQ. The trim removed 1 base at V and 7 bases at J, leaving 7 bases unmatched. The CDR3 is 15 residues long. The CDR3 loop reads CASSLRAGGANEQFF. The DNA of the CDR3 is TGCGCCAGCAGCTTGCGGGCGGGAGGCGCGAATGAGCAGTTCTTC.

This chain joins TRBV11-2 and TRBJ2-2, with 7 nucleotides matching TRBD2. V dropped 5 bases and J dropped 5; count of bases not matched to a gene: 8. Germline-derived CDR1 and CDR2 are SGHAT and FQNNGV. The CDR3 spans 15 residues. The CDR3: CASSPLGGLTGELFF. The DNA for the CDR3 is TGTGCCAGCAGCCCACTGGGGGGGTTAACCGGGGAGCTGTTTTTT.

This clonotype was seen repeatedly, ten times or more. This chain connects TRBV11-2 to TRBJ2-7; perhaps TRBD1 as D (6 bases). Trimming pared 6 bases from V and 3 bases from J, leaving 18 bases between. The CDR3 loop spans 15 amino acids. The germline gives CDR1 SGHAT, CDR2 FQNNGV. Here the CDR3 reads CASSFIYKGDYEQYF. The CDR3 nucleotides are TGTGCCAGCAGTTTTATTTATAAGGGGGACTACGAGCAGTACTTC.

This clonotype was observed a handful of times. V and J are TRBV7-9 and TRBJ2-1; 11 bases line up with TRBD1. The V gene end was trimmed by 5 bases and the J gene end by 10 bases; junction bases not matched to a gene: 10. The CDR3 length is 15 residues. CDR1 is SEHNR and CDR2 is FQNEAQ in the germline V gene (reference sequence). CDR3 in DNA: TGTGCCAGCAGCCCCCGGACAGGGGGCAACGGGGAGCAGTTCTTC. It yields the protein CASSPRTGGNGEQFF.

The chain combines TRBV19 with TRBJ1-3; D unclear. This CDR3 has 13 amino acids. Between the trimmed V and J ends, which lost 5 bases and 3 bases, there was a span of 8 bases. Per germline, CDR1 LNHDA and CDR2 SQIVND (reference sequence). CDR3 nucleotides: TGTGCCAGTAGTCTCACCCTTGGAAACACCATATATTTT. Amino acid sequence: CASSLTLGNTIYF.

This clonotype was observed at least ten times. This chain uses TRBV20-1 with TRBJ2-7, with no clear D. CDR3 length equals 10 residues. Trimming took off 5 bases at V and 2 bases at J, with 4 bases between the two ends. In germline, CDR1 is DFQATT, CDR2 SNEGSKA (reference sequence). As DNA, the CDR3 is TGCAGTGCTGGTACCTACGAGCAGTACTTC. Translation gives CSAGTYEQYF.

This clonotype was found many times. The chain has TRBV7-8 and TRBJ2-1; D not resolved. V was trimmed by 1 base and J by 6 bases, leaving 10 bases between them. Germline V gene sequence: CDR1 SGHVS, CDR2 FQNEAQ. This CDR3 has 14 amino acids. CDR3 in amino acids: CASSLGTAANEQFF. The DNA for the CDR3 is TGTGCCAGCAGCTTAGGTACGGCAGCCAATGAGCAGTTCTTC.

This chain links TRBV10-3 with TRBJ1-2, with D unclear. Trimming cost V 0 bases and J 6 bases, with 14 bases left between them. Germline V gene data show CDR1 as ENHRY and CDR2 as SYGVKD. This CDR3 region has 15 residues. The DNA for the CDR3 is TGTGCCATCAGTGAGTCGATGCGCGGACCCGATGGCTACACCTTC. This translates into CAISESMRGPDGYTF.

A word on this clonotype: At one of its ends the junction is not consistent with the germline gene, which may arise from a read error. V is TRBV6-5 and J is TRBJ2-3; no definite D call. There are 15 residues in the CDR3. Germline CDR1 reads MNHEY; CDR2 reads SVGAGI. The CDR3 protein is CASSYSGWNTDTHYF. CDR3 DNA sequence: TGTGCCAGCAGTTACTCTGGGTGGAACACAGATACGCACTATTTT.

The table lists this clonotype with many counts. The J gene is TRBJ2-4, the V gene TRBV20-1; D not certain. V shed 4 bases and J shed 0 bases, with 10 bases lying between them. The length of the CDR3 is 14 residues. The germline V gene has CDR1 DFQATT and CDR2 SNEGSKA (reference sequence). The CDR3 spells CSAIPRLAKNIQYF. The CDR3 DNA follows: TGCAGTGCTATCCCCCGGCTAGCCAAAAACATTCAGTACTTC.

V and J are TRBV7-8 and TRBJ2-4, with D possibly being TRBD1 (6 bases). V lost 4 bases to trimming and J lost 6 bases, with 13 bases between them. The germline CDR1 and CDR2 sequences are SGHVS and FQNEAQ. The length of the CDR3 is 14 residues. The chain's CDR3 is CASSSASTGNIQYF. The CDR3 nucleotides are TGTGCCAGCAGCTCCGCCTCGACAGGAAACATTCAGTACTTC.

This clonotype was counted between two and nine times. V and J are TRBV7-9 and TRBJ2-2, with D possibly matching TRBD2 (6 bases). V was shortened by 3 bases and J by 3 bases, with 11 bases between the two germline ends. Germline CDR1 and CDR2: SEHNR and FQNEAQ (reference sequence). CDR3 length equals 15 residues. CDR3 bases: TGTGCCAGCAGCTTGGCGGGAACCCACACCGGGGAGCTGTTTTTT. Its translation is CASSLAGTHTGELFF.

This clonotype was observed a few times. The rearrangement links TRBV29-1 to TRBJ2-7; 8 bases match TRBD1. Germline V CDR1 and CDR2: SQVTM, ANQGSEA. The CDR3 spans 12 residues. Trimming cost V 5 bases and J 5 bases; bases outside gene matches: 5. CDR3 sequence: CSVRRGRNEQYF. The CDR3 DNA reads as TGCAGCGTTCGCAGGGGGCGCAACGAGCAGTACTTC.

This clonotype was recorded a few times. The chain recombines TRBV7-9 with TRBJ1-1; the D gene is possibly TRBD1 (5 bases). Deletions cut 1 base from V and 3 bases from J, with 12 bases between. This CDR3 is 15 amino acids long. The germline gives CDR1 SEHNR, CDR2 FQNEAQ (reference sequence). The CDR3 loop is CASSLVGGTDTEAFF. For the CDR3, the DNA is TGTGCCAGCAGCTTAGTGGGGGGGACGGACACTGAAGCTTTCTTT.

This clonotype has a handful of counts. This chain joins TRBV7-8 and TRBJ2-3, with D perhaps TRBD1 or TRBD2 (5 bases each). From germline, CDR1 is SGHVS and CDR2 FQNEAQ. The CDR3 is made up of 15 amino acids. The V gene lost 0 bases and the J gene lost 2 bases, with 9 bases spanning the gap. The CDR3 protein is CASSLAGRHTDTQYF. As DNA, the CDR3 is TGTGCCAGCAGCTTAGCGGGACGACACACAGATACGCAGTATTTT. The variable domain in full, completed from reference TRBV7-8 and TRBJ2-3, reads GAGVSQSPRYKVAKRGQDVALRCDPISGHVSLFWYQQALGQGPEFLTYFQNEAQLDKSGLPSDRFFAERPEGSVSTLKIQRTQQEDSAVYLCASSLAGRHTDTQYFGPGTRLTVL.

This clonotype has more than one count but fewer than ten. This rearrangement joins TRBV27 to TRBJ2-2; possible D gene TRBD2, 5 bases. Germline V lookup: CDR1 MNHEY, CDR2 SMNVEV (reference sequence). This CDR3 spans 15 amino acids. Trimming stripped 4 bases from V and 6 bases from J, with 15 bases between. CDR3 amino acids: CASSSEKSGAGELFF. In DNA, the CDR3 is TGTGCCAGCAGTTCGGAAAAGTCCGGGGCCGGGGAGCTGTTTTTT.

This clonotype came up a few times. The chain is built from TRBV29-1 and TRBJ2-3; D may correspond to TRBD1 or TRBD2 (5 bases each). The CDR3 length is 14 residues. V was shortened by 4 bases and J by 3 bases, with 14 bases between the two germline ends. Germline V gene data show CDR1 as SQVTM and CDR2 as ANQGSEA. CDR3 protein: CSVGGTLGTDTQYF. Written as DNA, the CDR3 is TGCAGCGTTGGTGGGACGTTAGGAACAGATACGCAGTATTTT.